The rows below give T cell receptor beta chains drawn from one sample of a study of shared clonotypes between healthy human individuals. The method was immunoSEQ multiplex PCR; TCRdb's version includes in-frame clones alone and lacks a portion of them. The sample has approximately 2,000,000 clones, around 95% seen once. Sequencing used naive CD8+ T cells from PBMCs. These receptors were obtained from a man in his late teens or twenties in good health. Some clones in this sample may be carry-over from other donors' samples. Both conserved end residues are part of each CDR3. D genes are given only for firm matches. Not every row has a clone size; where given, it reads once, few, many or a size class.

TRBJ2-2 once TRBV7-9 NA CASREYPTGELFF TGTGCCAGCAGGGAGTACCCAACCGGGGAGCTGTTTTTT
TRBJ2-5 NA TRBV13 TRBD2 CASSSYGGGETQYF TGTGCCAGCAGCTCGTACGGGGGGGGAGAGACCCAGTACTTC
TRBJ2-3 NA TRBV11-2 TRBD2 CASSLTYLSGGSWDTQYF TGTGCCAGCAGCTTAACGTACTTATCGGGCGGGAGTTGGGATACGCAGTATTTT
TRBJ2-7 NA TRBV9 NA CASSVGGPDGQYF TGTGCCAGCAGCGTGGGGGGGCCCGACGGGCAGTACTTC
TRBJ1-3 NA TRBV5-1 TRBD1 CASSAWDRGSGNTIYF TGCGCCAGCAGCGCATGGGACAGGGGCTCTGGAAACACCATATATTTT
TRBJ2-2 NA TRBV29-1 NA CSVRLVNTGELFF TGCAGCGTAAGACTAGTCAACACCGGGGAGCTGTTTTTT
TRBJ1-4 NA TRBV28 NA CASSYTGPNEKLFF TGTGCCAGCAGTTATACGGGGCCTAATGAAAAACTGTTTTTT
TRBJ2-7 NA TRBV19 TRBD2 CASSMGAGGTHEQYF TGTGCCAGTAGTATGGGTGCGGGAGGTACGCACGAGCAGTACTTC
TRBJ2-1 NA TRBV7-8 TRBD2 CASSLTLAGAVSHYNEQFF TGTGCCAGCAGCTTAACTCTAGCGGGAGCCGTGTCCCACTACAATGAGCAGTTCTTC
TRBJ1-5 NA TRBV19 NA CASSIGRQYSNQPQHF TGTGCCAGTAGTATAGGAAGGCAGTATAGCAATCAGCCCCAGCATTTT
TRBJ2-6 NA TRBV9 TRBD1 CASSVNVGGQGAGANVLTF TGTGCCAGCAGCGTAAACGTAGGGGGACAGGGCGCTGGGGCCAACGTCCTGACTTTC
TRBJ2-7 NA TRBV7-2 TRBD2 CASSLDGERELDSYEQYF TGTGCCAGCAGCTTAGACGGTGAGCGGGAGTTAGACTCCTACGAGCAGTACTTC
TRBJ1-2 NA TRBV27 NA CASTGGGERHHGYTGYTF TGTGCCAGCACCGGAGGTGGGGAGAGACACCATGGCTACACGGGCTACACCTTC
TRBJ2-7 NA TRBV28 TRBD1 CASSWGTVGEQYF TGTGCCAGCAGTTGGGGGACAGTGGGCGAGCAGTACTTC
TRBJ2-3 NA TRBV14 TRBD2 CASSQTSGRTDTQYF TGTGCCAGCAGCCAAACTAGCGGGAGAACAGATACGCAGTATTTT
TRBJ1-5 NA TRBV27 TRBD1 CASSFLGGLGPQHF TGTGCCAGCAGTTTCTTAGGGGGCCTGGGGCCCCAGCATTTT
TRBJ2-7 NA TRBV6-1 NA CASSDPGDEQYF TGTGCCAGCAGTGACCCCGGGGACGAGCAGTACTTC
TRBJ2-3 NA TRBV27 NA CASSWFAGTDTQYF TGTGCCAGCAGTTGGTTCGCAGGCACAGATACGCAGTATTTT
TRBJ2-1 NA TRBV19 NA CASTRAPNNEQFF TGTGCCAGTACGCGAGCGCCCAACAATGAGCAGTTCTTC
TRBJ2-1 NA TRBV27 NA CASSFVRPSYNEQFF TGTGCCAGCAGTTTCGTCCGTCCATCCTACAATGAGCAGTTCTTC
TRBJ1-2 few TRBV11-2 NA CASSSLRAPYYGYTF TGTGCCAGCAGCTCCCTGAGGGCCCCTTACTATGGCTACACCTTC
TRBJ1-2 once TRBV27 NA CASSLARGTGADGYTF TGTGCCAGCAGTTTGGCTAGGGGGACCGGAGCTGATGGCTACACCTTC
TRBJ2-3 NA TRBV4-2 TRBD1 CASSQEDRGGSADTQYF TGTGCCAGCAGCCAAGAGGACAGGGGAGGTAGCGCAGATACGCAGTATTTT
TRBJ1-1 NA TRBV28 NA CASSTYRELNTEAFF TGTGCCAGCAGCACTTACAGGGAACTGAACACTGAAGCTTTCTTT
TRBJ2-2 NA TRBV14 NA CASSHRLAANTGELFF TGTGCCAGCAGCCATCGATTAGCGGCGAACACCGGGGAGCTGTTTTTT
TRBJ2-3 NA TRBV12-5 NA CATAAGYTDTQYF TGTGCTACCGCGGCGGGATACACAGATACGCAGTATTTT
TRBJ2-7 NA TRBV16 NA CASTRARGKTYEQYF TGTGCCAGCACCCGGGCTCGAGGGAAAACCTACGAGCAGTACTTC
TRBJ2-5 NA TRBV4-3 NA CASSQDRGLGGGETQYF TGCGCCAGCAGCCAAGATCGAGGACTAGGGGGAGGAGAGACCCAGTACTTC
TRBJ2-7 NA TRBV5-8 NA CASRDRGGATYEQYF TGTGCCAGCAGAGACCGTGGGGGGGCGACCTACGAGCAGTACTTC
TRBJ1-1 once TRBV18 TRBD1 CASSRRDRVPLTEAFF TGTGCCAGCTCACGTAGGGACAGGGTGCCGCTGACTGAAGCTTTCTTT
TRBJ2-1 NA TRBV27 TRBD2 CASSLSGGLVYNEQFF TGTGCCAGCAGTTTATCCGGGGGACTAGTCTACAATGAGCAGTTCTTC
TRBJ1-6 NA TRBV11-2 NA CASSLEGTLNSPLHF TGTGCCAGCAGCTTGGAGGGGACACTAAATTCACCCCTCCACTTT
TRBJ2-2 NA TRBV27 NA CASSHRTGELFF TGTGCCAGCAGCCACCGTACCGGGGAGCTGTTTTTT
TRBJ2-7 NA TRBV7-9 NA CASSLNKGHEQYF TGTGCCAGCAGCCTGAATAAGGGCCACGAGCAGTACTTC
TRBJ1-5 NA TRBV29-1 NA CSVVAGSNQPQHF TGCAGCGTTGTGGCGGGTAGCAATCAGCCCCAGCATTTT
TRBJ2-7 NA TRBV7-3 NA CASSPRGPSYEQYF TGTGCCAGCAGCCCCCGGGGGCCTTCCTACGAGCAGTACTTC
TRBJ1-2 NA TRBV9 NA CASSTPRPGRLTTLPYGYTF TGTGCCAGCAGCACCCCACGCCCCGGGAGGCTCACTACCTTACCCTATGGCTACACCTTC